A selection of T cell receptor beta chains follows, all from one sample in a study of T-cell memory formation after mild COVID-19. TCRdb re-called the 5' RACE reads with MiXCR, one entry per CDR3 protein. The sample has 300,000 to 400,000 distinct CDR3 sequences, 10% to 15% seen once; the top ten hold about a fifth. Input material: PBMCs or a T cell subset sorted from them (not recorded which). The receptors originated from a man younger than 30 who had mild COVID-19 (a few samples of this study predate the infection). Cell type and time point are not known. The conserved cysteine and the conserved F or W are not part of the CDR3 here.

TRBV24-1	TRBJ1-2	ATSAGVNYGYT
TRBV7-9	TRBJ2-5	ASSLMSGNQETQY
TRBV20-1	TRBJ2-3	SARGTRGTQY
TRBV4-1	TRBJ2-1	ASSRGGVSHNEQF
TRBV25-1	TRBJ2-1	ASRLGGGPNEQF
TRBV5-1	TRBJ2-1	ASSTDRGLWDEQF
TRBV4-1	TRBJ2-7	ASSQARRGADEQY
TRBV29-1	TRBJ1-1	SVVVYQGSTEAF
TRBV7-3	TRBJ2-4	ASSRTSGGSKNIQY
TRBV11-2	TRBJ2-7	ASSRDAQATTYEQY
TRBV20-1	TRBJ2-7	SASPGGEQY
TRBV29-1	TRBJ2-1	SVVVGMRNNEQF
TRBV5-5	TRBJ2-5	ASSWGVPVETQY
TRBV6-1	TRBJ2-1	ASSEMGGAYNEQF
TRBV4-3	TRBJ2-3	ASSQRGQGVSDTQY
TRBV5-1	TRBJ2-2	AGGDENTGELF
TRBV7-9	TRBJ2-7	ASSLDRGVSEQY
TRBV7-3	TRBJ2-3	ASSYGGPGTDTQY
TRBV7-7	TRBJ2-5	ASSPSRRETQY
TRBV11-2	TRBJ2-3	ASSSGTSGADTQY
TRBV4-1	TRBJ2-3	ASSQALEAGGLDTQY
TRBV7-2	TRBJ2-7	ASRGDRAYEQY
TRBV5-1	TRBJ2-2	ASSLSGIMNTGELF
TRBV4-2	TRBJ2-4	ASSQEGVAGGIGIQY
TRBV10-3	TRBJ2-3	AISDHRVDTDTQY
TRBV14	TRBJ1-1	ASSVRAGESTEAF
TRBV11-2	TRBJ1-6	ASSPTPDRGSYNSPLH
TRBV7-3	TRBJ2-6	ASSSTPDDVLT
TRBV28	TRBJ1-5	ASSFGQGAQPQH
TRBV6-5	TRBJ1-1	ASSYPGDTEAF
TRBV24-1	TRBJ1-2	ATSDTGTGSNYGYT
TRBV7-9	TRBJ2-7	ASSLAYGPYEQY
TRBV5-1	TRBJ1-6	ASSLARENSPLH
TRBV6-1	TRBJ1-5	ASSEHGGARPQH
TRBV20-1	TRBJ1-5	SARPTGRQPQH
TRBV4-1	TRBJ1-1	ASSQPRNPENTEAF
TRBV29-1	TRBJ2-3	SVEDTWGASTDTQY
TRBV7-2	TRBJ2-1	ASSSLDREGEQF
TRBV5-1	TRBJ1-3	ASSLAGYGNTIY
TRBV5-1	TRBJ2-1	ASSWVKGNEQF
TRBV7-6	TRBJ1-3	ASSRLNPGTGAHGNTIY
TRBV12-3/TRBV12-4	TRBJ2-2	ASSSQGIGELF
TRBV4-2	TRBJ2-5	ASSQDRARSVETQY
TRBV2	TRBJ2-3	ASSEEATDTQY
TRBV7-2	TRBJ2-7	ASSLVGTGYEQY
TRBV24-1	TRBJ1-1	ATSDLTVRWNTEAF
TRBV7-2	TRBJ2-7	ASSFSGEPYEQY
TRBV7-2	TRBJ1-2	ASSLPEGTPRSGYT
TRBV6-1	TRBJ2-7	ASSELGYEQY
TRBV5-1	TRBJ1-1	ASSTPAGGMNTEAF
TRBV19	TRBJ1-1	ASGWQDTEAF
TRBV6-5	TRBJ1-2	ASSPGQVYGYT
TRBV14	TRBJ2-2	ASSLEETNTGELF
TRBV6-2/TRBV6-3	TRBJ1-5	ASSYWGGQPQH
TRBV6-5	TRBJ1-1	ASSYTDRGTEAF
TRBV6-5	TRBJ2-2	ASSYSFFGELF
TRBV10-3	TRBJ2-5	AIRAGGEETQY
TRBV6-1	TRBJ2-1	ASSHRPGSYNEQF
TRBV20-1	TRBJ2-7	SARDSGQSYEQY